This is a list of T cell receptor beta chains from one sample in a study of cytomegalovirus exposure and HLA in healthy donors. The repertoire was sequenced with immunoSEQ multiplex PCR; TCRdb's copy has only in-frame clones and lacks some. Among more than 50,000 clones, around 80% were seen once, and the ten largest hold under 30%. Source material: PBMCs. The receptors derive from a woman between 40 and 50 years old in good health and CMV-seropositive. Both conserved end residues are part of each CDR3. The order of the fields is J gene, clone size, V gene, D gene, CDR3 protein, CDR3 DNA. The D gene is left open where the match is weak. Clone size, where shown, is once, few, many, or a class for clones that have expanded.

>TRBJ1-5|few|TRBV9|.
CASSVGHQGGDQPQHF
TGTGCCAGCAGCGTAGGGCACCAGGGCGGGGATCAGCCCCAGCATTTT
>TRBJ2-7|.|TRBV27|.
CASSSQGHSYEQYF
TGTGCCAGCAGTTCCCAGGGGCACTCCTACGAGCAGTACTTC
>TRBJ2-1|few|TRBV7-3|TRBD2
CASRPSGGVNEQFF
TGTGCCAGCAGGCCTTCGGGGGGGGTCAATGAGCAGTTCTTC
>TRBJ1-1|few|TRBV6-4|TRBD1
CASSVGQGAEAFF
TGTGCCAGCAGTGTTGGACAGGGAGCTGAAGCTTTCTTT
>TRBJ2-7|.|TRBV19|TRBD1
CASNSPGQGSYEQYF
TGTGCCAGTAACTCTCCGGGACAGGGATCCTACGAGCAGTACTTC
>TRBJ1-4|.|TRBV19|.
CASRSGEKLFF
TGTGCCAGTAGGTCCGGGGAAAAACTGTTTTTT
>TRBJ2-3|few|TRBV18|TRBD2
CASSPRQAGGPDTQYF
TGTGCCAGCTCACCACGTCAAGCGGGGGGCCCAGATACGCAGTATTTT
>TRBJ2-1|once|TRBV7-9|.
CASSQTTGRDQFF
TGTGCCAGCAGCCAAACGACGGGCCGGGATCAGTTCTTC
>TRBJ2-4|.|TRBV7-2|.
CASSPMDSEDIQYF
TGTGCCAGCAGCCCCATGGACAGTGAGGACATTCAGTACTTC
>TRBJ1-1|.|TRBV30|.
CAYSREVNTEAFF
TGTGCCTATAGCCGGGAGGTGAACACTGAAGCTTTCTTT
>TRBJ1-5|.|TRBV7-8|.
CASSSDRYQPQHF
TGTGCCAGCAGCTCGGACAGATATCAGCCCCAGCATTTT
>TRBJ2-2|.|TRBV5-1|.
CASSPGQFNTGELFF
TGCGCCAGCAGCCCCGGACAGTTCAACACCGGGGAGCTGTTTTTT
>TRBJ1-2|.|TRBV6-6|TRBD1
CASSPIRDRDYGYTF
TGTGCCAGCAGTCCCATCCGGGACAGGGACTATGGCTACACCTTC
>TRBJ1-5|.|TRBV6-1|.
CASSETASRVNQPQHF
TGTGCCAGCAGTGAGACGGCCTCTAGAGTCAATCAGCCCCAGCATTTT
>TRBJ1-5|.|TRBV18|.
CASSPAQGNQPQHF
TGTGCCAGCTCACCAGCACAGGGCAATCAGCCCCAGCATTTT
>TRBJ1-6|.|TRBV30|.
CAWSVAGYDSPLHF
TGTGCCTGGAGTGTAGCAGGGTACGATTCACCCCTCCACTTT
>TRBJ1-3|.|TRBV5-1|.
CASSLGGGNTIYF
TGCGCCAGCAGCTTGGGAGGGGGAAACACCATATATTTT
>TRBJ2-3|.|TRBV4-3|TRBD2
CASSQQAGAGGIADTQYF
TGCGCCAGCAGCCAACAGGCAGGAGCGGGGGGCATAGCAGATACGCAGTATTTT
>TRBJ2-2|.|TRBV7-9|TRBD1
CASSLEALGQGVTGELFF
TGTGCCAGCAGCTTAGAGGCATTGGGACAGGGGGTCACCGGGGAGCTGTTTTTT
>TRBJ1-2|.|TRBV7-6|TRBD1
CASSFPGQGGYTF
TGTGCCAGCAGCTTCCCTGGACAGGGTGGCTACACCTTC
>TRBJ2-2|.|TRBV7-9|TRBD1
CSSRYGQGAANTGELFF
TGTTCCAGCAGATACGGACAGGGGGCAGCGAACACCGGGGAGCTGTTTTTT
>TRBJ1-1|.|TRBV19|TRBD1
CASSLRHRGLNTEAFF
TGTGCCAGTAGTCTGAGACACAGGGGACTGAACACTGAAGCTTTCTTT
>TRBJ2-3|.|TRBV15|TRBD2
CATSRDLGRGLDTQYF
TGTGCCACCAGCAGGGACCTTGGGCGGGGGTTAGATACGCAGTATTTT
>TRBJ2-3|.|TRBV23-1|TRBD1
CASRTGCTDTQYF
TGCGCCAGCAGGACAGGGTGCACAGATACGCAGTATTTT
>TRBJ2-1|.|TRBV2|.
CASSEAGEQFF
TGTGCCAGCAGTGAGGCCGGGGAGCAGTTCTTC
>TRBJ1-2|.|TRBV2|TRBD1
CASRKEGQGDYGYTF
TGTGCCAGCCGGAAAGAGGGACAGGGGGACTATGGCTACACCTTC
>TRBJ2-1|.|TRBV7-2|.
CASSVASSHNEQFF
TGTGCCAGCAGTGTGGCTAGCTCCCACAATGAGCAGTTCTTC
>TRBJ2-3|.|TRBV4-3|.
CASSQLAADTQYF
TGCGCCAGCAGCCAACTAGCTGCAGATACGCAGTATTTT
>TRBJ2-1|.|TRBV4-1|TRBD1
CASSQVRGTDEQFF
TGCGCCAGCAGCCAAGTCAGGGGGACCGATGAGCAGTTCTTC
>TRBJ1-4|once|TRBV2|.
CASGRESEKLFF
TGTGCCAGCGGGAGGGAGTCAGAAAAACTGTTTTTT
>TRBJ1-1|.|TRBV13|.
CASSLSGGGTEAFF
TGTGCCAGCAGCCTCTCGGGGGGTGGCACTGAAGCTTTCTTT
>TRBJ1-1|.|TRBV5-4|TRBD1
CASSPQGARSTEAFF
TGTGCCAGCAGCCCTCAGGGGGCGCGGAGCACTGAAGCTTTCTTT
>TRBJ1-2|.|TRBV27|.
CASSSRPDSYGYTF
TGTGCCAGCAGTTCTAGACCGGACAGCTATGGCTACACCTTC
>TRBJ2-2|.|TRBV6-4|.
CASSPQGTGELFF
TGTGCCAGCAGCCCTCAGGGGACCGGGGAGCTGTTTTTT
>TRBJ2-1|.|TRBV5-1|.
CASSSTGMVRSYNEQFF
TGCGCCAGCAGCTCGACAGGAATGGTACGATCCTACAATGAGCAGTTCTTC
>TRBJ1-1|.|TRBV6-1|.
CAATGQNTEAFF
TGTGCCGCCACCGGACAAAACACTGAAGCTTTCTTT
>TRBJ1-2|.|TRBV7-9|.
CSSTYEWASNYGYTF
TGTTCCAGCACCTACGAATGGGCCTCTAACTATGGCTACACCTTC
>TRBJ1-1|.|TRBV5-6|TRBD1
CASSLLGTENTEAFF
TGTGCCAGCAGCTTGTTGGGGACAGAGAACACTGAAGCTTTCTTT
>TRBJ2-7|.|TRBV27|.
CAAGIPLWEQYF
TGTGCCGCAGGGATCCCCTTGTGGGAGCAGTACTTC
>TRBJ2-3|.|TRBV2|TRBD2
CASSPPAGGTDTQYF
TGTGCCAGCAGCCCCCCAGCGGGGGGCACAGATACGCAGTATTTT
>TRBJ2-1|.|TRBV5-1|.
CASSPGVAAYNEQFF
TGCGCCAGCAGCCCTGGGGTAGCGGCATACAATGAGCAGTTCTTC
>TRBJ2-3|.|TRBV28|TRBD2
CASSPPGGADTQYF
TGTGCCAGCAGTCCCCCGGGGGGAGCAGATACGCAGTATTTT
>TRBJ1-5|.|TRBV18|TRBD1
CASSLGTGINQPQHF
TGTGCCAGCTCCCTCGGGACAGGGATCAATCAGCCCCAGCATTTT
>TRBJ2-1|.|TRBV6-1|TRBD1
CASSALRQGPLNYNEQFF
TGTGCCAGCAGTGCCTTGCGACAGGGCCCTTTAAACTACAATGAGCAGTTCTTC
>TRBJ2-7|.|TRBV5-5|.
CASILGAPGSYEQYF
TGTGCCAGCATCCTAGGGGCACCCGGCTCCTACGAGCAGTACTTC
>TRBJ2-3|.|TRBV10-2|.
CASVIGGADTQYF
TGCGCCAGCGTCATAGGGGGGGCAGATACGCAGTATTTT
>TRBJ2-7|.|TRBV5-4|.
CASSFQGSEQYF
TGTGCCAGCAGCTTCCAGGGTTCCGAGCAGTACTTC
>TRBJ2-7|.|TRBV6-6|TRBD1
CASSYPGDRTYEQYF
TGTGCCAGCAGTTACCCTGGGGACAGAACCTACGAGCAGTACTTC
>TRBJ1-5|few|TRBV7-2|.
CASSLVVAGVVSNQPQHF
TGTGCCAGCAGCTTAGTCGTTGCGGGGGTAGTAAGCAATCAGCCCCAGCATTTT